The 27 T cell receptor beta chains in this list originate from one sample, sequenced in a study of blood T cells in healthy people across ages. It was with a sample-barcoded 5' primer and a J-beta primer mix that a second PCR of roughly 7 to 12 cycles was run. One entry per CDR3 protein, called by TCRdb with MiXCR from the 5' RACE reads. The sample has 700,000 to 1,000,000 distinct CDR3 sequences; under 55% are singletons. Sequenced sample: blood. Source of these receptors: a man aged 55 to 70 in good health.

This chain joins TRBV4-1 and TRBJ2-3; no reliable D call. Germline V gene data show CDR1 as MGHRA and CDR2 as YSYEKL. The CDR3 sequence is 15 residues long. The ends were cut back, 0 bases at V and 2 bases at J, with 9 bases in the middle. CDR3 sequence reads: CASSQERLNTDTQYF. The CDR3 coding sequence is TGCGCCAGCAGCCAAGAGCGGCTGAACACAGATACGCAGTATTTT.

V usage is TRBV20-1 and J usage is TRBJ2-7; D remains unclear. Per the germline V gene, CDR1 is DFQATT and CDR2 is SNEGSKA (reference sequence). Trimming removed 4 bases from V and 5 bases from J, with 21 bases in between. The CDR3 runs 15 residues. The chain's CDR3 is CSAKSFGSIGDEQYF. The CDR3 bases are TGCAGTGCTAAATCCTTCGGATCCATTGGGGACGAGCAGTACTTC.

This chain links TRBV10-2 with TRBJ2-5, with 11 bases aligning to TRBD2. The J call may be incorrect, as the DNA end agrees better with TRBJ2-7. CDR1 is WSHSY, CDR2 SAAADI, per germline. CDR3 size: 17 residues. The CDR3 DNA reads as TGCGCCAGCAGTGGGGGGACTAGCGGAAGGGTCACCTACGAGCAGTACTTC. Translation gives CASSGGTSGRVTYEQYF.

This clonotype was observed a handful of times. The V gene is TRBV28, the J gene TRBJ2-2; possibly TRBD2 for D (7 bases). Trimming cost V 10 bases and J 1 base, with 25 bases left between them. Germline V gene data show CDR1 as MDHEN and CDR2 as SYDVKM. The CDR3 is 18 residues long. The CDR3 loop is CATTGGQASERNTGELFF. CDR3 sequence (DNA): TGTGCCACTACCGGGGGGCAGGCCTCAGAGAGGAACACCGGGGAGCTGTTTTTT.

V and J are TRBV20-1 and TRBJ2-7; D possibly corresponds to TRBD2 (5 bases). This CDR3 spans 13 amino acids. Trimming pared 6 bases from V and 3 bases from J, leaving 15 bases between. Germline-derived CDR1 and CDR2 are DFQATT and SNEGSKA (reference sequence). In DNA, the CDR3 is TGCAGTGCCCGTAGACCGGGGTACTACGAGCAGTACTTC. Residues: CSARRPGYYEQYF.

Ten or more counts support this clonotype. The rearrangement uses TRBV7-8 and TRBJ2-5; a weak D match, TRBD1 (7 bases). The CDR3 spans 13 residues. Trimming pared 7 bases from V and 5 bases from J, leaving 14 bases between. The germline gives CDR1 SGHVS, CDR2 FQNEAQ. As DNA, the CDR3 is TGTGCCAGCACCCCAGGGGGGTGGGAGACCCAGTACTTC. Its protein product is CASTPGGWETQYF.

This clonotype was detected a few times. The junction and the germline gene differ at one end; a read error may be behind it. The chain couples TRBV27 to TRBJ2-4; weak D call: TRBD1 (5 bases). Germline CDR1 reads MNHEY; CDR2 reads SMNVEV (reference sequence). The CDR3 runs to 15 residues. Here the CDR3 DNA reads TGTGCTAGCAGCCTGGGTAAGGGGCTACAAAACATTCAGTACTTC. Protein: CASSLGKGLQNIQYF.

The chain uses TRBV20-1 and TRBJ1-6; tentatively, D is TRBD1 (6 bases). CDR1 and CDR2 (germline): DFQATT, SNEGSKA (reference sequence). The CDR3 is made up of 14 amino acids. V was shortened by 4 bases and J by 10 bases, with 17 bases between the two germline ends. The CDR3 DNA sequence: TGCAGTGCTAAGACAGGTCGGGGCTTATCACCCCTCCACTTT. Encoded protein: CSAKTGRGLSPLHF.

The CDR3 reads CAISESKGNHNSPLHF. The CDR3 DNA reads TGTGCCATCAGTGAGTCGAAGGGAAATCATAATTCACCCCTCCACTTT. The genes are TRBV10-3 and TRBJ1-6; no reliable D call. The CDR3 has 16 amino acids. The germline gives CDR1 ENHRY, CDR2 SYGVKD. The ends were cut back, 0 bases at V and 5 bases at J, with 11 bases in the middle.

The gene calls are TRBV7-2 and TRBJ2-4; 9 bases are shared with TRBD2. Unmatched junction bases numbered 14, after V lost 5 bases and J lost 6 bases. This CDR3 is built from 17 residues. Germline assignment: CDR1 SGHTA and CDR2 FQGNSA. CDR3 coding DNA: TGTGCCAGCAGCCTAGGGACTAGCCGTAGATCCAGAAACATTCAGTACTTC. Translating gives CASSLGTSRRSRNIQYF.

The chain uses TRBV20-1 and TRBJ2-1, with D tentatively TRBD1 (6 bases). This CDR3 region has 15 residues. The ends were cut back, 5 bases at V and 0 bases at J, with 14 bases in the middle. Germline assignment: CDR1 DFQATT and CDR2 SNEGSKA (reference sequence). CDR3 loop: CSAQDSVSSYNEQFF. The DNA of the CDR3 is TGCAGTGCTCAGGACAGCGTCAGCTCCTACAATGAGCAGTTCTTC.

The J gene is TRBJ2-1, the V gene TRBV5-1; D remains ambiguous. V was cut by 4 bases and J by 4 bases, with 15 bases left in between. CDR3 size: 15 residues. From germline, CDR1 is SGHRS and CDR2 YFSETQ. CDR3 sequence: CASSPWGTSYNEQFF. CDR3 DNA sequence: TGCGCCAGCAGCCCCTGGGGAACGTCATACAATGAGCAGTTCTTC.

This clonotype has only a few counts. The chain is built from TRBV11-1 and TRBJ2-5; TRBD2 agrees at 14 bases. Germline CDR1 SGHAT, CDR2 FQDESV (reference sequence). The CDR3 spans 18 residues. The V and J ends lost 0 bases and 4 bases, in that order; junction bases with no gene match: 7. CDR3 protein: CASSLAITGLAGGETQYF. For the CDR3, the DNA is TGTGCCAGCAGCTTAGCGATAACCGGACTAGCGGGGGGAGAGACCCAGTACTTC.

This clonotype was detected a few times. This rearrangement joins TRBV7-9 to TRBJ2-3; no firm D call. The ends were cut back, 5 bases at V and 0 bases at J, with 6 bases in the middle. In germline, CDR1 is SEHNR, CDR2 FQNEAQ (reference sequence). This CDR3 region has 13 residues. CDR3 DNA: TGTGCCAGCAGCGGTCCCAGCACAGATACGCAGTATTTT. Its translation: CASSGPSTDTQYF.

The DNA of the CDR3 is TGTGCCAGCAGCTTAGCACGGGGTATGGGGAACGAGCAGTACTTC. It is translated as CASSLARGMGNEQYF. The chain employs TRBV7-9 and TRBJ2-7; tentative D call: TRBD2 (5 bases). This CDR3 contains 15 residues. The germline CDR1 and CDR2 sequences are SEHNR and FQNEAQ (reference sequence). V was pared by 0 bases and J by 5 bases, with 14 bases between.

This clonotype was seen at least ten times. This chain uses TRBV29-1 with TRBJ1-1; no reliable D call. This CDR3 comprises 13 residues. CDR1 is SQVTM and CDR2 is ANQGSEA in the germline V gene. Trimming left V 6 bases short and J 0 bases short, with 11 bases between. CDR3 nucleotide sequence: TGCAGCGTGAGGCGAAGTATGAACACTGAAGCTTTCTTT. This translates into CSVRRSMNTEAFF.

The rearrangement links TRBV6-5 to TRBJ1-3; maybe TRBD1 (6 bases). The CDR3 is made up of 16 amino acids. Germline V gene lookup returns CDR1 MNHEY and CDR2 SVGAGI. V was clipped by 7 bases and J by 0 bases, with 16 bases between them. CDR3 bases: TGTGCCAGCATCTCCGGGGGGGCGAACTCTGGAAACACCATATATTTT. This sequence encodes CASISGGANSGNTIYF.

In its sample, this clonotype was seen a few times. The CDR3 reads CASSLGQPTYEQFF. The CDR3 bases are TGTGCCAGCAGCTTGGGACAGCCTACTTATGAGCAGTTCTTC. The chain employs TRBV7-2 and TRBJ2-1, with 7 bases identical to TRBD1. This CDR3 contains 14 residues. The trim removed 3 bases at V and 8 bases at J, leaving 7 bases unmatched. Germline CDR1 SGHTA, CDR2 FQGNSA.

The chain combines TRBV18 with TRBJ1-4, with D tentatively TRBD1 (6 bases). This CDR3 contains 15 residues. Germline V gene lookup returns CDR1 KGHSH and CDR2 LQKENI. With 6 bases removed from V and 5 bases from J, the gap between germline ends came to 16 bases. Written as DNA, the CDR3 is TGTGCCAGCTCCCTACCGGGAACAGGGAATGAAAAACTGTTTTTT. Amino acid sequence: CASSLPGTGNEKLFF.

The rearrangement joins TRBV24-1 to TRBJ2-5; a possible D gene is TRBD2 (6 bases). From germline, CDR1 is KGHDR and CDR2 SFDVKD. Trimming shortened V by 4 bases and J by 3 bases, and 17 bases separated the two germline ends. This CDR3 has 16 amino acids. CDR3 coding DNA: TGTGCCACCAGTGACCGCGGTCGGGGGAAAGAAGAGACCCAGTACTTC. Translated: CATSDRGRGKEETQYF.

V usage is TRBV6-5 and J usage is TRBJ1-5, with a possible D match to TRBD1 (5 bases). CDR1 MNHEY and CDR2 SVGAGI come from the germline V gene. The CDR3 is 16 amino acids. Trimming left V 3 bases short and J 2 bases short, with 14 bases between. CDR3 coding DNA: TGTGCCAGCAGTTATTACAGGCCGGGAGGCAATCAGCCCCAGCATTTT. Amino acid sequence: CASSYYRPGGNQPQHF.

J is TRBJ1-6 and V is TRBV5-1; D is perhaps TRBD1 (6 bases). Trimming pared 0 bases from V and 7 bases from J, leaving 14 bases between. This CDR3 is built from 16 residues. Germline V CDR1 and CDR2: SGHRS, YFSETQ. The CDR3 region is CASSLAGHSANSPLHF. The DNA for the CDR3 is TGCGCCAGCAGCTTGGCGGGACACTCGGCGAATTCACCCCTCCACTTT.

In this sample, this clonotype turned up once. This chain joins TRBV6-5 and TRBJ2-4; D gene unclear. The CDR3 runs 14 residues. Germline V gene sequence: CDR1 MNHEY, CDR2 SVGAGI. The V gene lost 7 bases and the J gene lost 0 bases, with 10 bases spanning the gap. CDR3 sequence: CASKISGAKNIQYF. The CDR3 DNA reads TGTGCCAGCAAGATCTCCGGAGCCAAAAACATTCAGTACTTC.

This clonotype was observed once. The gene calls are TRBV6-5 and TRBJ2-1; possible D gene TRBD2, 5 bases. Trimming pared 0 bases from V and 0 bases from J, leaving 12 bases between. CDR1 is MNHEY, CDR2 SVGAGI, per germline. This CDR3 is built from 17 residues. For the CDR3, the DNA is TGTGCCAGCAGTTACTCGATTTTAGGGAGCTCCTACAATGAGCAGTTCTTC. This sequence encodes CASSYSILGSSYNEQFF.

This clonotype was counted between two and nine times. The chain is built from TRBV15 and TRBJ2-7; 8 bases fit TRBD2. Germline V CDR1 and CDR2: LNHNV, YYDKDF (reference sequence). CDR3 length: 15 residues. Unmatched junction bases numbered 7, after V lost 1 base and J lost 5 bases. CDR3 sequence: CATSRGGLAFDEQYF. CDR3 sequence (DNA): TGTGCCACCAGCAGAGGAGGACTAGCTTTCGACGAGCAGTACTTC.

The V call is TRBV11-2, the J call TRBJ2-7, with 7 bases fitting TRBD1. Germline loops: CDR1 SGHAT, CDR2 FQNNGV. CDR3 length: 17 amino acids. V shed 4 bases, J shed 2 bases, and the junction held 14 bases outside the gene matches. The CDR3 loop is CASSSRLRGQRTYEQYF. CDR3 bases: TGTGCCAGCAGCTCACGTCTTAGGGGACAGAGAACCTACGAGCAGTACTTC.

V usage is TRBV5-1 and J usage is TRBJ2-5; 9 bases agree with TRBD2. The V gene's germline CDR1 is SGHRS and CDR2 YFSETQ. The ends lost 4 bases at V and 5 bases at J; junction bases unmatched: 15. CDR3 length: 17 amino acids. The CDR3 DNA follows: TGCGCCAGCAGCACGGCCGGGACTAGCAGGACTTGGGAGACCCAGTACTTC. Protein sequence: CASSTAGTSRTWETQYF. Combining the CDR3 with reference TRBV5-1 and TRBJ2-5 gives the whole variable domain KAGVTQTPRYLIKTRGQQVTLSCSPISGHRSVSWYQQTPGQGLQFLFEYFSETQRNKGNFPGRFSGRQFSNSRSEMNVSTLELGDSALYLCASSTAGTSRTWETQYFGPGTRLLVL.